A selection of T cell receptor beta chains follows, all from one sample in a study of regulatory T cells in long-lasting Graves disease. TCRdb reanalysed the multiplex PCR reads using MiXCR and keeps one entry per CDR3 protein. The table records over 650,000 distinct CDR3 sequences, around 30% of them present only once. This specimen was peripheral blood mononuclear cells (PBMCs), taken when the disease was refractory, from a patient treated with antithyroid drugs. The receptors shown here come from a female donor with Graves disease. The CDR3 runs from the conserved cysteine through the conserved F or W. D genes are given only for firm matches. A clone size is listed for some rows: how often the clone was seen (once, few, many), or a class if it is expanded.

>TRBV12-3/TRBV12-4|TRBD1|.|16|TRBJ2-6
TGTGCCAGCAGTTGGGGACAGAACTCTGGGGCCAACGTCCTGACTTTC
CASSWGQNSGANVLTF
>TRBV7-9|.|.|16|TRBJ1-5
TGTGCCAGCAGCTTAGCCGGGGAGGGGGTGGAGGTGCCCCAGCATTTT
CASSLAGEGVEVPQHF
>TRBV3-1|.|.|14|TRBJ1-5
TGTGCCAGCAGCCCCACCCAGGGGAATCAGCCCCAGCATTTT
CASSPTQGNQPQHF
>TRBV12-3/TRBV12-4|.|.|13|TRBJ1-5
TGTGCCAGCAGGGTCGGAGGCAATCAGCCCCAGCATTTT
CASRVGGNQPQHF
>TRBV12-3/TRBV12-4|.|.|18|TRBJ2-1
TGTGCCAGCAGTTCAATAGGCCGCCGGGACAACAATTACAATGAGCAGTTCTTC
CASSSIGRRDNNYNEQFF
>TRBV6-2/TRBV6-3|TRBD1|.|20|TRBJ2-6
TGTGCCAGCAGTACCCGACGGACAGGGACAGGGGGCTTTGGGGCCAACGTCCTGACTTTC
CASSTRRTGTGGFGANVLTF
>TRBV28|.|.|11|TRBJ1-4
TGTGCCAGCGAGTCTAATGAAAAACTGTTTTTT
CASESNEKLFF
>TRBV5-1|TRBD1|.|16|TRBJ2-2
TGCGCCAGCTTTCCCGGGACAGGGGGTTACACCGGGGAGCTGTTTTTT
CASFPGTGGYTGELFF
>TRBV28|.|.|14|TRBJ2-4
TGTGCCAGCAGTTTATCGGGGATCAAAAACATTCAGTACTTC
CASSLSGIKNIQYF
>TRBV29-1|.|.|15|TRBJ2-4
TGCAGCGTTGTTACGCGAGACCTAGCCAAAAACATTCAGTACTTC
CSVVTRDLAKNIQYF
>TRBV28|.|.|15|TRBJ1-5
TGTGCCAGCAGCCCCGAGGGCAGGAGCAATCAGCCCCAGCATTTT
CASSPEGRSNQPQHF
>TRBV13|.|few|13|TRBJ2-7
TGTGCCAGCAGCTCGCTAGCGAACTACGAGCAGTACTTC
CASSSLANYEQYF
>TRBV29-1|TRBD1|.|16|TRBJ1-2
TGCAGCGTTGAAGAGAGGGGGGACAGCTTGATTTATGGCTACACCTTC
CSVEERGDSLIYGYTF
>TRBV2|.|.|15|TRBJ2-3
TGTGCCAGCAGAGGCTCACGAACAGGGCTGGGTACGCAGTATTTT
CASRGSRTGLGTQYF
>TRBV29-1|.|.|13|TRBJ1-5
TGCAGCGTGCTTCCAGGATCAAATCAGCCCCAGCATTTT
CSVLPGSNQPQHF
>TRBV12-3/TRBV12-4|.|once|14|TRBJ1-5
TGTGCCAGTCGGTACCGGGACAACAATCGGCCCCAGCATTTT
CASRYRDNNRPQHF
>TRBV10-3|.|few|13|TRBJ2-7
TGTGCCATCAGCCCGGGAGCTCCCTACGAGCAGTACTTC
CAISPGAPYEQYF
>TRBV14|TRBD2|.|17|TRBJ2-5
TGTGCCAGCAGTGGGCTAGCGGGAGTCGTAACCCAAGAGACCCAGTACTTC
CASSGLAGVVTQETQYF
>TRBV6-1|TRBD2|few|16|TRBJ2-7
TGTGCCAGCAACCTAGCCGGCCTAGCGGGAGGCGACGAGCAGTACTTC
CASNLAGLAGGDEQYF
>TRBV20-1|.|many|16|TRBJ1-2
TGCAGTGAACGTCAAGGGGGAGGGCGCAAGGGGTATGGCTACACCTTC
CSERQGGGRKGYGYTF
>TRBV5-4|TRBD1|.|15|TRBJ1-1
TGTGCCAGCAGCTCCGCCGGGACAGGGGGGGGCGAAGCTTTCTTT
CASSSAGTGGGEAFF
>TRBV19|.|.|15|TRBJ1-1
TGTGCCAGTAGTACTCGACAGGCATTGAACACTGAAGCTTTCTTT
CASSTRQALNTEAFF
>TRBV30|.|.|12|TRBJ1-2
TGTGCCTGGAGTTCAGGGAACTATGGCTACACCTTC
CAWSSGNYGYTF
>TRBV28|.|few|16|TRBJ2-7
TGTGCCAGCAGTTTAAGCGGGACAGCCTCCTCCTACGAGCAGTACTTC
CASSLSGTASSYEQYF
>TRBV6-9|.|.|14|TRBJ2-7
TGTGCCAGCAGTTACGCGGGAACCCCCTACGAGCAGTACTTC
CASSYAGTPYEQYF
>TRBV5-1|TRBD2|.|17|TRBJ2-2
TGCGCCAGCAGCACCGGGACTAGCGGGAGGAACACCGGGGAGCTGTTTTTT
CASSTGTSGRNTGELFF
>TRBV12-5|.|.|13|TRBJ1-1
TGTGCTAGTGGTCCAGCTACCGTGGCTGAAGCTTTCTTT
CASGPATVAEAFF